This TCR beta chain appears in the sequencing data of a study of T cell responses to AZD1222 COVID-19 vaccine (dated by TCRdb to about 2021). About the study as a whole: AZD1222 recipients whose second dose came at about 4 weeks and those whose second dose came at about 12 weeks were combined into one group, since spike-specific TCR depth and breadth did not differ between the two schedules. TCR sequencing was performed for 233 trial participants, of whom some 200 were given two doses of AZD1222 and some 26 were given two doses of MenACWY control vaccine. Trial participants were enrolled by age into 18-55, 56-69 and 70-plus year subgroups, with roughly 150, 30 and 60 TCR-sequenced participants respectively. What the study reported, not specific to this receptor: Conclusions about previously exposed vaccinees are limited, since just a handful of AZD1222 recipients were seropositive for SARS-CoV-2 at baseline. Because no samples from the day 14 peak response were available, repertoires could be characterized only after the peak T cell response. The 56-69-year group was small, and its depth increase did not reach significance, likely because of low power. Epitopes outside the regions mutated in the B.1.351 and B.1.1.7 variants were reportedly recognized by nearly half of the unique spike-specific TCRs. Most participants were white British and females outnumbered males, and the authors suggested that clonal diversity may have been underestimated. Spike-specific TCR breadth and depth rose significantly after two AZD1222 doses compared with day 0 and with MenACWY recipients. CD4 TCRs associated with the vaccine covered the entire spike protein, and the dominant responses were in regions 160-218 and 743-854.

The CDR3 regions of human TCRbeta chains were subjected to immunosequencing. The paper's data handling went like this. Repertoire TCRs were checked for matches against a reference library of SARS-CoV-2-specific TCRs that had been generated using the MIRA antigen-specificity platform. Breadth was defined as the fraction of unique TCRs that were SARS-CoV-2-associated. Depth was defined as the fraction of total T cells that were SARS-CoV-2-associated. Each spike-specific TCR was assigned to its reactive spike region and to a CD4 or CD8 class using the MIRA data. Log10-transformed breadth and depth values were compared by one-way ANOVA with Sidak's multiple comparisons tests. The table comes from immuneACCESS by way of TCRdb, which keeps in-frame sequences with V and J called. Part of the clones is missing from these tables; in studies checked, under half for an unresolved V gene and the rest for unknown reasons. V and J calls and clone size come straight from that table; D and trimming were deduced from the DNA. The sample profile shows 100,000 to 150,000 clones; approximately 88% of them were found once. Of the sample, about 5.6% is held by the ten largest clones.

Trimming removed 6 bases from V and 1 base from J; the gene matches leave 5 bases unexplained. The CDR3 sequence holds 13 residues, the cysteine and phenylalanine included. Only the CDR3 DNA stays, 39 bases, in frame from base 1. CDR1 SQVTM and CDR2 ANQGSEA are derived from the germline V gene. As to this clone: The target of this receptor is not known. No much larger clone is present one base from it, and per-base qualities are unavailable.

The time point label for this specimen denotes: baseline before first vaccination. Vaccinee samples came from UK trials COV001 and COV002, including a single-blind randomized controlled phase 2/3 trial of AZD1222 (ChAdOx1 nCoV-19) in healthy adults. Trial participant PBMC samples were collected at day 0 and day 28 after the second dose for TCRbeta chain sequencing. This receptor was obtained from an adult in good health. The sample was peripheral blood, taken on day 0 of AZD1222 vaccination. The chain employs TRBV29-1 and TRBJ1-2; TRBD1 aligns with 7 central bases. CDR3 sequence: CSVADRVNYGYTF. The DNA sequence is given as TGCAGCGTCGCAGACAGGGTTAACTATGGCTACACCTTC. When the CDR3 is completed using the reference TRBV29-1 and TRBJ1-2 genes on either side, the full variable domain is SAVISQKPSRDICQRGTSLTIQCQVDSQVTMMFWYRQQPGQSLTLIATANQGSEATYESGFVIDKFPISRPNLTFSTLTVSNMSPEDSSIYLCSVADRVNYGYTFGSGTRLTVV.